This T cell receptor beta chain was profiled in a study of T cell responses to AZD1222 COVID-19 vaccine. General study points: Donor demographics were predominantly white British with a female majority; clonal diversity may be underestimated. CD4 TCRs associated with vaccination spanned spike, dominating at 160-218 and 743-854. Elevations in Spike-specific TCR breadth and depth followed administration of two AZD1222 doses.

A note on this clone: Its target is not known.

Germline V gives CDR1 SGHDT, CDR2 YYEEEE. The CDR3 extends over 12 amino acids. The ends were cut back, 2 bases at V and 8 bases at J, with 10 bases in the middle. Clones were sequenced by immunoSEQ multiplex PCR, and TCRdb holds only the in-frame ones, with some missing. Found here are 150,000 to 200,000 clones, 94% of them singletons; the top ten hold approximately 0.69%. The sample here was peripheral blood, taken on day 0 of AZD1222 vaccination. V and J are TRBV5-6 and TRBJ1-2; TRBD1 is a possible D gene (5 bases). The sequence derives from an adult in good health. As DNA, the CDR3 is TGTGCCAGCAGCTTCGGAGGGGACGGCTACACCTTC. Encoded protein: CASSFGGDGYTF.